What follows are 32 T cell receptor beta chains derived from one specimen sequenced in a study of shared clonotypes between healthy human individuals. The method was immunoSEQ multiplex PCR; TCRdb's version includes in-frame clones alone and lacks a portion of them. Counted here are approximately 110,000 clones, roughly 66% occurring once; the ten biggest clones make up over 20%. Sequenced input: memory CD8+ T cells sorted from blood. As to subset: CD45RO+ cells pooled with CCR7-negative TemRA cells. The source is a woman under 40 in good health.

This clone was picked up many times. The chain couples TRBV11-2 to TRBJ1-4; 7 nucleotides line up with TRBD1. Germline V lookup: CDR1 SGHAT, CDR2 FQNNGV. The CDR3 runs to 16 residues. Losses at the gene ends were 2 bases for V and 8 bases for J; bases not matched to a gene: 11. The CDR3 DNA is TGTGCCAGCAGCTTATTTACCGGTACAGGGGAGGAAAAACTGTTTTTT. Its translation: CASSLFTGTGEEKLFF.

The genes are TRBV27 and TRBJ1-2, with D uncertain. V was shortened by 0 bases and J by 0 bases, with 8 bases between the two germline ends. Germline loops: CDR1 MNHEY, CDR2 SMNVEV (reference sequence). The CDR3 has 15 residues. The CDR3 DNA follows: TGTGCCAGCAGTTTATCAGGGCATTCTAACTATGGCTACACCTTC. Translation gives CASSLSGHSNYGYTF.

The sample holds a few counts of this clone. The chain joins TRBV2 to TRBJ2-1; no clear D. V lost 7 bases and J lost 3, with 10 bases in between. CDR1 SNHLY and CDR2 FYNNEI come from the germline V gene. CDR3 length: 13 residues. CDR3 loop: CASIKGLYNEQFF. In DNA form, the CDR3 reads TGTGCCAGCATTAAAGGGCTCTACAATGAGCAGTTCTTC.

The chain joins TRBV6-6 to TRBJ2-7; TRBD1 aligns across 7 bases. The CDR3 has 16 residues. With V trimmed by 4 bases and J by 3 bases, 12 bases remained unmatched. Germline lookup yields CDR1 MNHNY and CDR2 SVGAGI (reference sequence). The CDR3, as DNA: TGTGCCAGCAGTTCCCACAGGGGAAGTAGCTACTACGAGCAGTACTTC. Residues: CASSSHRGSSYYEQYF.

The genes are TRBV15 and TRBJ2-7, with 13 bases aligning to TRBD2. The junction had 1 base not matched to a gene; V was cut back by 4 bases and J by 1 base. Germline V gene data show CDR1 as LNHNV and CDR2 as YYDKDF (reference sequence). The CDR3 runs to 15 residues. CDR3 residues: CATSKGLAGSYEQYF. The DNA for the CDR3 is TGTGCCACCAGCAAGGGACTAGCGGGATCCTACGAGCAGTACTTC.

The chain couples TRBV6-1 to TRBJ2-1, with a possible D match to TRBD2 (5 bases). CDR3 length: 13 amino acids. Germline V gives CDR1 MNHNS, CDR2 SASEGT. Trimming left V 5 bases short and J 9 bases short, with 14 bases between. CDR3 sequence: CASSLDDRGEQFF. CDR3 DNA sequence: TGTGCCAGCAGTTTGGACGATCGGGGTGAGCAGTTCTTC.

Within the sample, this clone is medium-sized. The chain is built from TRBV25-1 and TRBJ1-4; D might be TRBD1 (5 bases). The CDR3 is 13 amino acids. Germline values: CDR1 MGHDK, CDR2 SYGVNS. The V end was cut by 7 bases, the J end by 7 bases, with 13 bases between. CDR3 bases: TGTGCCAGCACGGAGGGTAGGGGTGAAAAACTGTTTTTT. This encodes CASTEGRGEKLFF.

V usage is TRBV14 and J usage is TRBJ2-7; D is undetermined. This CDR3 region has 14 residues. CDR1 and CDR2 (germline): SGHDN, FVKESK. The V end was cut by 0 bases, the J end by 2 bases, with 8 bases between. The CDR3 is CASSQEQVPYEQYF. In DNA, the CDR3 is TGTGCCAGCAGCCAAGAGCAGGTTCCCTACGAGCAGTACTTC.

This clone has at least ten counts. V usage is TRBV4-1 and J usage is TRBJ2-1; TRBD2 might be the D (5 bases). Germline CDR1 is MGHRA and CDR2 is YSYEKL. CDR3 length equals 19 residues. Trimming shortened V by 0 bases and J by 0 bases, and 18 bases separated the two germline ends. The DNA for the CDR3 is TGCGCCAGCAGCCAAGATTCGGTGAGGGAGCAGAGCTCCTACAATGAGCAGTTCTTC. Translation gives CASSQDSVREQSSYNEQFF.

This chain connects TRBV28 to TRBJ2-3; 13 bases line up with TRBD2. Losses at the gene ends were 7 bases for V and 4 bases for J; bases not matched to a gene: 5. The germline CDR1 and CDR2 sequences are MDHEN and SYDVKM. The CDR3 loop spans 15 amino acids. CDR3 in DNA: TGTGCCAGCACCATACTAGCGGGGGGGGCAGATACGCAGTATTTT. Translated: CASTILAGGADTQYF.

V gene TRBV6-5 combines with J gene TRBJ2-2; D may match TRBD1 or TRBD2 (6 bases each). This CDR3 contains 15 residues. Trimming shortened V by 5 bases and J by 6 bases, and 16 bases separated the two germline ends. From germline, CDR1 is MNHEY and CDR2 SVGAGI. CDR3 nucleotides: TGTGCCAGCAGTCCCCTTGTGGGGGGCCCCGGGGAGCTGTTTTTT. This encodes CASSPLVGGPGELFF.

CDR3 residues: CATRGSRETQYF. For the CDR3, the DNA is TGTGCCACCAGGGGGTCAAGAGAGACCCAGTACTTC. The chain has TRBV25-1 and TRBJ2-5; 7 bases map to TRBD1. The CDR3 sequence is 12 residues long. Germline V lookup: CDR1 MGHDK, CDR2 SYGVNS. V was pared by 10 bases and J by 4 bases, with 6 bases of the junction left unmatched.

The rearrangement links TRBV27 to TRBJ1-2, with a possible D match to TRBD1 (6 bases). This CDR3 contains 16 residues. V lost 5 bases and J 4 bases, leaving 20 bases between the germline ends. Germline CDR1 reads MNHEY; CDR2 reads SMNVEV (reference sequence). CDR3 loop: CASSPDRSRWVYGYTF. The CDR3 nucleotides read TGTGCCAGCAGTCCCGACAGGTCGAGATGGGTCTATGGCTACACCTTC.

This chain links TRBV4-1 with TRBJ1-2; a possible D gene is TRBD1 (5 bases). Germline V gene data show CDR1 as MGHRA and CDR2 as YSYEKL. This CDR3 contains 15 residues. V was shortened by 4 bases and J by 6 bases, with 18 bases between the two germline ends. The CDR3 spells CASSPGRNSINGYTF. The CDR3 DNA is TGCGCCAGCAGCCCAGGGAGGAACAGCATCAATGGCTACACCTTC.

The chain combines TRBV4-2 with TRBJ2-7; 10 bases map to TRBD2. The CDR3 sequence is 16 residues long. Trimming at V came to 4 bases and at J to 5 bases, leaving 11 bases not matched to a gene. Germline V gene lookup returns CDR1 LGHNA and CDR2 YNFKEQ. The CDR3 DNA is TGTGCCAGCAGCCCAGAACGGACTAGCGGTTCCCACGAGCAGTACTTC. Its protein is CASSPERTSGSHEQYF.

V is TRBV6-6 and J is TRBJ1-4; unclear D gene. The CDR3 is 16 amino acids. Germline CDR1 and CDR2: MNHNY and SVGAGI (reference sequence). The V end lost 6 bases, the J end lost 8 bases, and 22 bases lay between the germline ends. CDR3 loop: CASSDKPGVGGEKLFF. The CDR3 bases are TGTGCCAGCAGCGATAAGCCGGGAGTCGGAGGGGAAAAACTGTTTTTT.

The chain carries TRBV7-2 and TRBJ1-5; 12 bases are a match to TRBD1. The V gene end was trimmed by 3 bases and the J gene end by 6 bases; junction bases not matched to a gene: 6. The CDR3 spans 16 residues. Germline V gene sequence: CDR1 SGHTA, CDR2 FQGNSA. The CDR3 protein is CASSLTGTGGRQPQHF. The CDR3 DNA reads as TGTGCCAGCAGCTTGACCGGGACAGGGGGCCGTCAGCCCCAGCATTTT.

This clone appeared a few times. The chain combines TRBV7-2 with TRBJ2-1; D is uncertain. The CDR3 totals 14 residues. Germline CDR1 and CDR2: SGHTA and FQGNSA. Deletions cut 1 base from V and 7 bases from J, with 11 bases between. The CDR3 here is CASSLDGWANEQFF. The DNA for the CDR3 is TGTGCCAGCAGCTTAGATGGATGGGCGAATGAGCAGTTCTTC.

The chain recombines TRBV29-1 with TRBJ2-1, with TRBD2 matching 8 bases. Germline assignment: CDR1 SQVTM and CDR2 ANQGSEA. The CDR3 loop spans 17 amino acids. Unmatched junction bases numbered 9, after V lost 2 bases and J lost 0 bases. The CDR3 spells CSVEFTGGASSYNEQFF. The CDR3 bases are TGCAGCGTTGAATTCACCGGGGGGGCCTCCTCCTACAATGAGCAGTTCTTC.

This clone was detected once. This sequence joins TRBV7-9 and TRBJ1-1; D unresolved. Per germline, CDR1 SEHNR and CDR2 FQNEAQ (reference sequence). The CDR3 consists of 19 residues. V was trimmed by 4 bases and J by 0 bases, leaving 24 bases between them. CDR3 bases: TGTGCCAGCAGCTCTCGTGATAACGGATTTATTGCGATGAACACTGAAGCTTTCTTT. Its translation is CASSSRDNGFIAMNTEAFF.

This sequence joins TRBV19 and TRBJ2-3, with TRBD2 identical over 9 bases. The CDR3 is made up of 17 amino acids. The ends lost 7 bases at V and 0 bases at J; junction bases unmatched: 11. Germline V gene sequence: CDR1 LNHDA, CDR2 SQIVND (reference sequence). CDR3 in amino acids: CASTNGVAGASTDTQYF. As DNA, the CDR3 is TGTGCCAGTACCAATGGGGTAGCGGGAGCAAGCACAGATACGCAGTATTTT.

The gene calls are TRBV19 and TRBJ1-2, with D possibly TRBD1 on 6 matching bases. CDR1 is LNHDA, CDR2 SQIVND, per germline (reference sequence). The CDR3 is made up of 14 amino acids. Trimming shortened V by 3 bases and J by 5 bases, and 13 bases separated the two germline ends. The DNA for the CDR3 is TGTGCCAGTAGTATCGACGGGGGCGGGTATGGCTACACCTTC. Protein product: CASSIDGGGYGYTF.

The J gene is TRBJ2-2, the V gene TRBV4-2; maybe TRBD2 (6 bases). Germline-derived CDR1 and CDR2 are LGHNA and YNFKEQ. There are 14 residues in the CDR3. V lost 0 bases and J 5 bases, leaving 7 bases between the germline ends. CDR3 loop: CASSQELATGELFF. The CDR3 region has the DNA TGTGCCAGCAGCCAAGAACTAGCTACCGGGGAGCTGTTTTTT.

The V and J genes are TRBV27 and TRBJ1-1; D is ambiguous. The germline V gene encodes CDR1 MNHEY and CDR2 SMNVEV (reference sequence). CDR3 length equals 16 residues. Between the trimmed V and J ends, which lost 1 base and 1 base, there was a span of 13 bases. CDR3 coding DNA: TGTGCCAGCAGTTTATTCGGGTGGTCGGAGAACACTGAAGCTTTCTTT. This translates into CASSLFGWSENTEAFF.

This clone was observed a handful of times. The rearrangement joins TRBV27 to TRBJ1-2; D gene unclear. V lost 5 bases and J 7 bases, leaving 8 bases between the germline ends. Germline lookup yields CDR1 MNHEY and CDR2 SMNVEV (reference sequence). This CDR3 comprises 11 residues. The CDR3 reads CASSSGLGYTF. The CDR3 region has the DNA TGTGCCAGCAGTAGCGGGCTTGGCTACACCTTC.

This clone was counted between two and nine times. The CDR3: CSVRESSPDTQYF. In DNA form, the CDR3 reads TGCAGCGTTCGGGAGAGCTCACCAGATACGCAGTATTTT. J is TRBJ2-3 and V is TRBV29-1, with D perhaps TRBD2 (6 bases). This CDR3 is 13 amino acids long. V lost 5 bases, J lost 4 bases, and 13 bases lay in between. Germline CDR1 and CDR2: SQVTM and ANQGSEA.

The chain is built from TRBV6-1 and TRBJ1-1; unclear D gene. CDR3 length: 16 amino acids. V was trimmed by 0 bases and J by 5 bases, leaving 16 bases between them. Germline CDR1 reads MNHNS; CDR2 reads SASEGT. The DNA for the CDR3 is TGTGCCAGCAGTGAAGCGGCATCCGACTATAATACTGAAGCTTTCTTT. It translates to CASSEAASDYNTEAFF.

V and J are TRBV2 and TRBJ2-1; D is possibly TRBD2 (5 bases). Germline lookup yields CDR1 SNHLY and CDR2 FYNNEI. The CDR3 contains 15 residues. Trimming removed 3 bases from V and 0 bases from J, with 9 bases in between. CDR3 nucleotides: TGTGCCAGCAGTGATGAGGGATTCTCCTACAATGAGCAGTTCTTC. Protein product: CASSDEGFSYNEQFF.

This chain links TRBV7-2 with TRBJ2-5; 11 bases map to TRBD2. The CDR3 consists of 15 residues. V lost 5 bases to trimming and J lost 5 bases; unmatched junction nucleotides: 7. Germline assignment: CDR1 SGHTA and CDR2 FQGNSA. Here the CDR3 reads CASSTGTSGGETQYF. The CDR3 DNA reads as TGTGCCAGCAGCACCGGGACTAGCGGTGGGGAGACCCAGTACTTC.

As for this clone: The sample carries other DNA sequences with the same CDR3. CDR3 amino acids: CASSPDRGDTQYF. CDR3 nucleotides: TGTGCCAGCAGCCCAGACCGGGGTGATACGCAGTATTTT. The chain carries TRBV7-8 and TRBJ2-3; possibly TRBD2 for D (5 bases). Trimming took 5 bases from V and 6 from J, leaving 12 bases between them. The V gene's germline CDR1 is SGHVS and CDR2 FQNEAQ. The CDR3 spans 13 residues.

This sequence joins TRBV4-1 and TRBJ1-5; D is perhaps TRBD1 (5 bases). Trimming pared 4 bases from V and 1 base from J, leaving 17 bases between. The CDR3 is 17 residues long. Germline V gives CDR1 MGHRA, CDR2 YSYEKL. CDR3 DNA: TGCGCCAGCAGCCTCCTCCCGGGACCGGTGAGCAATCAGCCCCAGCATTTT. Translating gives CASSLLPGPVSNQPQHF.

The J gene is TRBJ2-5, the V gene TRBV25-1, with D unclear. The length of the CDR3 is 14 residues. V dropped 1 base and J dropped 2 bases, with 8 bases sitting between them. Germline CDR1 is MGHDK and CDR2 is SYGVNS. CDR3 sequence (DNA): TGTGCCAGCAGTGAATCAAGCGTACAAGAGACCCAGTACTTC. Its translation: CASSESSVQETQYF.